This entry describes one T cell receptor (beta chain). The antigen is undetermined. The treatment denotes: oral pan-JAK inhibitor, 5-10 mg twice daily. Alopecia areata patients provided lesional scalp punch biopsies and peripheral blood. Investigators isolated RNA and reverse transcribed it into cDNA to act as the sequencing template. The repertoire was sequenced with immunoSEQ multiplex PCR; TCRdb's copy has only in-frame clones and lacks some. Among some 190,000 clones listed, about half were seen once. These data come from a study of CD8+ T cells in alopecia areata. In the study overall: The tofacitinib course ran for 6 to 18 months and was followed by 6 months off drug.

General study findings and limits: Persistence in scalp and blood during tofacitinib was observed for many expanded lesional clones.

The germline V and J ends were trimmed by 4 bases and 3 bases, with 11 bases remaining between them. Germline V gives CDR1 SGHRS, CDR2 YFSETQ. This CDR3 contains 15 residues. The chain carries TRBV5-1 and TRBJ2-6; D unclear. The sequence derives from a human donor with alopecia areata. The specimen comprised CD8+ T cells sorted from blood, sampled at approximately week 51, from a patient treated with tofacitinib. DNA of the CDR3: TGCGCCAGCAGCCTCGGGCAGTTTGGGGCCAACGTCCTGACTTTC. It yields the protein CASSLGQFGANVLTF.